The 16 T cell receptor beta chains reported below all come from one sample, sequenced in a study of blood T cell repertoires in COVID-19. The data were produced by immunoSEQ multiplex PCR, yet TCRdb's version contains in-frame clones alone and is incomplete. The data contain about 350,000 clones, 75% to 90% of them singletons. The sample consisted of peripheral blood. The receptors come from a woman aged 60-75 years with COVID-19, enrolled during active disease.

This chain joins TRBV9 and TRBJ2-3; 8 bases match TRBD1. Trimming took 0 bases from V and 2 from J; bases not matched to a gene: 5. Per germline, CDR1 SGDLS and CDR2 YYNGEE. The CDR3 has 16 residues. The CDR3 spells CASSVADRGYTDTQYF. The CDR3 nucleotides read TGTGCCAGCAGCGTAGCAGACAGGGGTTACACAGATACGCAGTATTTT.

The chain employs TRBV6-2 or TRBV6-3 and TRBJ2-1, with D possibly TRBD2 on 6 matching bases. CDR3 length: 15 amino acids. Deletions cut 2 bases from V and 0 bases from J, with 8 bases between. The germline CDR1 and CDR2 sequences are MNHEY and SVGEGT. This chain's CDR3 is CASSYGGTSYNEQFF. In DNA form, the CDR3 reads TGTGCCAGCAGTTACGGGGGGACCTCCTACAATGAGCAGTTCTTC.

The rearrangement uses TRBV6-2 or TRBV6-3 and TRBJ1-5; TRBD1 aligns across 8 bases. The CDR3 covers 16 residues. Trimming cost V 6 bases and J 5 bases; bases outside gene matches: 12. Germline CDR1 is MNHEY and CDR2 is SVGEGT. In nucleotides, the CDR3 is TGTGCCAGCAGCTTCCCGGACAGGGAGGTCGATCAGCCCCAGCATTTT. Encoded protein: CASSFPDREVDQPQHF.

This clone was seen a handful of times. The chain carries TRBV3-1 (or the pseudogene TRBV3-2) and TRBJ2-5; no clear D. V was shortened by 5 bases and J by 2 bases, with 9 bases between the two germline ends. This CDR3 is 13 amino acids long. Germline V lookup: CDR1 LGHDT, CDR2 YNNKEL (reference sequence). This CDR3 reads CASSKTDQETQYF. As DNA, the CDR3 is TGTGCCAGCAGCAAAACTGATCAAGAGACCCAGTACTTC.

V gene TRBV4-1 combines with J gene TRBJ1-2, with D possibly matching TRBD1 (6 bases). Looked up from germline, CDR1 is MGHRA and CDR2 is YSYEKL. The CDR3 has 13 amino acids. The ends were cut back, 6 bases at V and 2 bases at J, with 10 bases in the middle. The CDR3 loop is CASRRTENYGYTF. As DNA, the CDR3 is TGCGCCAGCAGACGGACAGAAAACTATGGCTACACCTTC.

This rearrangement joins TRBV18 to TRBJ2-7; 7 nucleotides align to TRBD1. The CDR3 extends over 14 amino acids. Germline CDR1 is KGHSH and CDR2 is LQKENI. Unmatched junction bases numbered 7, after V lost 3 bases and J lost 5 bases. CDR3 sequence (DNA): TGTGCCAGCTCACCGTTTGACAGGGACCACGAGCAGTACTTC. The encoded protein is CASSPFDRDHEQYF. The whole variable domain, remainder taken from reference TRBV18 and TRBJ2-7, is NAGVMQNPRHLVRRRGQEARLRCSPMKGHSHVYWYRQLPEEGLKFMVYLQKENIIDESGMPKERFSAEFPKEGPSILRIQQVVRGDSAAYFCASSPFDRDHEQYFGPGTRLTVT.

CDR3 sequence (DNA): TGTGCCAGCAGTTTATCAGGGGTCGATTCCGTTATCCAGCCCCAGCATTTT. It yields the protein CASSLSGVDSVIQPQHF. The rearrangement links TRBV27 to TRBJ1-5; D might be TRBD1 (5 bases). In germline, CDR1 is MNHEY, CDR2 SMNVEV (reference sequence). Trimming shortened V by 0 bases and J by 7 bases, and 19 bases separated the two germline ends. This CDR3 contains 17 residues.

This rearrangement joins TRBV29-1 to TRBJ1-1; TRBD1 is a possible D gene (5 bases). Trimming took off 3 bases at V and 5 bases at J, with 16 bases between the two ends. The germline V gene encodes CDR1 SQVTM and CDR2 ANQGSEA. This CDR3 comprises 14 residues. The CDR3 nucleotides read TGCAGCGTTGAGGAGGGGTTTGGGTCAACTGAAGCTTTCTTT. Translating it yields CSVEEGFGSTEAFF.

The CDR3 loop reads CASSPRQDIGGYTF. The CDR3 region has the DNA TGTGCCAGCTCACCGAGACAGGATATTGGTGGCTACACCTTC. V and J are TRBV18 and TRBJ1-2; weak D call: TRBD1 (6 bases). CDR3 length: 14 residues. The V gene lost 3 bases and the J gene lost 7 bases, with 15 bases spanning the gap. Germline CDR1 is KGHSH and CDR2 is LQKENI.

The CDR3: CSVEDGRGVWGYTF. The CDR3 bases are TGCAGCGTTGAAGATGGCAGGGGAGTTTGGGGCTACACCTTC. V is TRBV29-1 and J is TRBJ1-2; tentative D call: TRBD1 (6 bases). Trimming pared 0 bases from V and 8 bases from J, leaving 16 bases between. The CDR3 totals 14 residues. From germline, CDR1 is SQVTM and CDR2 ANQGSEA.

The chain employs TRBV6-5 and TRBJ2-7; D is unresolved. Germline CDR1 is MNHEY and CDR2 is SVGAGI. This CDR3 contains 16 residues. V lost 0 bases, J lost 1 base, and 13 bases lay in between. The CDR3 bases are TGTGCCAGCAGTTACTCGAGGTCGTCTCTATCCTACGAGCAGTACTTC. The encoded protein is CASSYSRSSLSYEQYF.

This chain links TRBV7-9 with TRBJ2-5, with 8 bases that match TRBD1. Unmatched junction bases numbered 9, after V lost 5 bases and J lost 7 bases. Germline V gene lookup returns CDR1 SEHNR and CDR2 FQNEAQ (reference sequence). This CDR3 has 14 amino acids. The CDR3 nucleotides are TGTGCCAGCAGCGCCCCCGGGACAGGAGGGACCCAGTACTTC. Residues: CASSAPGTGGTQYF.

The chain recombines TRBV10-3 with TRBJ2-2; 7 bases map to TRBD1. The CDR3 is 16 residues long. CDR1 ENHRY and CDR2 SYGVKD come from the germline V gene. The J segment lost 0 bases and the V segment lost 4 bases, leaving 5 bases of the junction unmatched. CDR3 in DNA: TGTGCCATCAGTGTAACCGGGACAGCGAACACCGGGGAGCTGTTTTTT. This translates into CAISVTGTANTGELFF.

This clone was seen just once. V and J are TRBV4-3 and TRBJ2-1; D gene unclear. Germline CDR1 and CDR2: LGHNA and YSLEER. The CDR3 runs to 14 residues. Trimming stripped 0 bases from V and 8 bases from J, with 11 bases between. The CDR3 region has the DNA TGCGCCAGCAGCCAAGAAAGCCCGGTTGATGAGCAGTTCTTC. It codes for CASSQESPVDEQFF.

V is TRBV30 and J is TRBJ1-2; D gene ambiguous. The CDR3 has 14 residues. Germline lookup yields CDR1 GTSNPN and CDR2 SVGIG (reference sequence). Between the trimmed V and J ends, which lost 3 bases and 0 bases, there was a span of 11 bases. The chain's CDR3 is CAWRTLAPNYGYTF. CDR3 in DNA: TGTGCCTGGAGAACACTAGCCCCTAACTATGGCTACACCTTC.

V is TRBV18 and J is TRBJ2-5; 7 bases match TRBD1. Germline CDR1 reads KGHSH; CDR2 reads LQKENI. The CDR3 length is 14 residues. Unmatched junction bases numbered 5, after V lost 2 bases and J lost 5 bases. The CDR3 DNA sequence: TGTGCCAGCTCACCAAAGACAGGGCGGGAGACCCAGTACTTC. It encodes CASSPKTGRETQYF.